Given below is one TCR beta chain in context. The source of the sample is a study of CD4 and CD8 cells across lung adenocarcinoma regions. TCRdb reprocessed the PCR reads with MiXCR, giving one entry per CDR3 protein. There are 2,300 or so distinct CDR3 sequences in the sample; roughly two thirds occur only once, and 20% to 25% lies in the top ten. V lost 6 bases, J lost 0 bases, and 8 bases stayed unmatched. The CDR3 loop spans 17 amino acids. The germline gives CDR1 MNHNS, CDR2 SASEGT. This clonotype was obtained from a female donor with lung adenocarcinoma. The CD4 and CD8 labels of this study may be unreliable. The rearrangement joins TRBV6-1 to TRBJ1-6; 7 bases fit TRBD1. The sequenced material came from CD4+ T cells from the center of a lung tumor. The CDR3 DNA reads TGTGCCAGCAGCGCAAGCCGGGACAGCTCCTATAATTCACCCCTCCACTTT. It yields the protein CASSASRDSSYNSPLHF.